The 26 T cell receptor beta chains reported below all come from one sample, sequenced in a study of T cells in Graves' hyperthyroidism and ophthalmopathy. From RNA transcripts, TCR beta CDR3 regions were amplified. HTBI primers were employed in a first-round RT-PCR of the TCR CDR3. TCRdb reprocessed the multiplex PCR reads via MiXCR and lists one record per CDR3 protein. The sample gives about 180,000 distinct CDR3 sequences, 17% of which show up once; roughly 29% is in the top ten. Sequenced: blood. These receptors were collected from a woman aged 50 to 60 with Graves' hyperthyroidism.

This clonotype was recorded at least ten times. The chain joins TRBV7-2 to TRBJ2-1, with 11 bases that match TRBD2. The germline V gene encodes CDR1 SGHTA and CDR2 FQGNSA. Unmatched junction bases numbered 5, after V lost 2 bases and J lost 2 bases. The length of the CDR3 is 17 residues. The CDR3 DNA reads as TGTGCCAGCAGCTTAATGGCTAGCGGGGGGCCCTACAATGAGCAGTTCTTC. This translates into CASSLMASGGPYNEQFF.

Many counts were recorded for this clonotype. The chain recombines TRBV7-9 with TRBJ1-1; no firm D call. The CDR3 is 12 residues long. The V gene lost 3 bases and the J gene lost 8 bases, with 10 bases spanning the gap. CDR1 and CDR2 from the germline V gene are SEHNR and FQNEAQ (reference sequence). The CDR3 loop is CASSFKGTEAFF. The DNA of the CDR3 is TGTGCCAGCAGCTTCAAGGGAACCGAAGCTTTCTTT.

The chain combines TRBV5-5 with TRBJ2-2; D not certain. The germline CDR1 and CDR2 sequences are SGHKS and YYEKEE (reference sequence). Trimming pared 0 bases from V and 5 bases from J, leaving 5 bases between. CDR3 length equals 13 residues. In DNA, the CDR3 is TGTGCCAGCAGCTTGGAATGGACCGGGGAGCTGTTTTTT. Amino acid sequence: CASSLEWTGELFF. The full variable domain, with the rest looked up from reference TRBV5-5 and TRBJ2-2, is DAGVTQSPTHLIKTRGQQVTLRCSPISGHKSVSWYQQVLGQGPQFIFQYYEKEERGRGNFPDRFSARQFPNYSSELNVNALLLGDSALYLCASSLEWTGELFFGEGSRLTVL.

The sample holds many counts of this clonotype. The CDR3 here is CASSFTQGVTDTQYF. As DNA, the CDR3 is TGTGCCAGCAGCTTTACCCAGGGGGTCACAGATACGCAGTATTTT. V and J are TRBV7-9 and TRBJ2-3; 7 positions match TRBD1. V trimming: 3 bases; J trimming: 2 bases; junction bases outside the gene matches: 5. The CDR3 contains 15 residues. Germline V lookup: CDR1 SEHNR, CDR2 FQNEAQ (reference sequence).

This clonotype was observed at least ten times. This chain connects TRBV12-3 or TRBV12-4 to TRBJ1-4; D gene ambiguous. The CDR3 extends over 14 amino acids. V was cut by 3 bases and J by 6 bases, with 11 bases left in between. The CDR3 region has the DNA TGTGCCAGCAGTTTGTGGGCACGAGATGAAAAACTGTTTTTT. Its translation: CASSLWARDEKLFF.

This clonotype has a handful of counts. The chain carries TRBV15 and TRBJ2-4; D is possibly TRBD2 (7 bases). Germline CDR1 reads LNHNV; CDR2 reads YYDKDF (reference sequence). This CDR3 contains 15 residues. The ends were cut back, 5 bases at V and 4 bases at J, with 15 bases in the middle. The CDR3 loop reads CATSGGGGLKNIQYF. CDR3 sequence (DNA): TGTGCCACCAGCGGAGGGGGGGGACTTAAAAACATTCAGTACTTC.

The chain couples TRBV4-1 to TRBJ2-1, with D possibly TRBD1 on 5 matching bases. CDR1 is MGHRA, CDR2 YSYEKL, per germline. The length of the CDR3 is 13 residues. Trimming removed 4 bases at V and 7 bases at J, with 11 bases between. The CDR3 here is CASSRKTVNEQFF. As DNA, the CDR3 is TGCGCCAGCAGCCGAAAGACAGTTAATGAGCAGTTCTTC.

The table lists this clonotype with many counts. The V call is TRBV6-5, the J call TRBJ2-3; possibly TRBD1 for D (5 bases). This CDR3 has 14 residues. Per germline, CDR1 MNHEY and CDR2 SVGAGI. Trimming stripped 0 bases from V and 3 bases from J, with 7 bases between. This chain's CDR3 is CASSYSAGTDTQYF. DNA for the CDR3: TGTGCCAGCAGTTACTCGGCAGGGACAGATACGCAGTATTTT.

The table lists this clonotype with many counts. The chain is built from TRBV11-3 and TRBJ2-7; 10 bases line up with TRBD1. Trimming removed 1 base from V and 4 bases from J; junction bases left unmatched: 4. The CDR3 totals 15 residues. From germline, CDR1 is SGHNT and CDR2 YENEEA. The CDR3 sequence: CASSLAGTGVYEQYF. The CDR3 DNA is TGTGCCAGCAGCTTAGCCGGGACAGGGGTATACGAGCAGTACTTC.

The sample holds many counts of this clonotype. V gene TRBV11-1 combines with J gene TRBJ1-6; weak D call: TRBD1 (6 bases). The V gene lost 5 bases and the J gene lost 7 bases, with 9 bases spanning the gap. CDR3 length equals 13 residues. Germline lookup yields CDR1 SGHAT and CDR2 FQDESV (reference sequence). The CDR3 DNA follows: TGTGCCAGCAGCCCGGGGACAAATTCACCCCTCCACTTT. Its protein product is CASSPGTNSPLHF.

This clonotype was detected many times. The V call is TRBV2, the J call TRBJ2-1; 7 bases fit TRBD2. CDR3 length equals 12 residues. Per germline, CDR1 SNHLY and CDR2 FYNNEI. The J segment lost 8 bases and the V segment lost 6 bases, leaving 4 bases of the junction unmatched. CDR3 residues: CASRAGIDEQFF. As DNA, the CDR3 is TGTGCCAGCAGAGCGGGGATCGATGAGCAGTTCTTC.

The V and J genes are TRBV3-1 and TRBJ2-5, with 8 bases that match TRBD1. The V gene's germline CDR1 is LGHDT and CDR2 YNNKEL (reference sequence). Trimming removed 8 bases from V and 4 bases from J; junction bases left unmatched: 9. The CDR3 sequence is 14 residues long. CDR3 sequence: CASAPGTGIETQYF. The CDR3 coding sequence is TGTGCCAGCGCACCCGGGACAGGTATAGAGACCCAGTACTTC.

This clonotype was counted at least ten times. The genes are TRBV6-2 or TRBV6-3 and TRBJ1-5; the D is unclear. CDR1 is MNHEY and CDR2 is SVGEGT in the germline V gene. The CDR3 spans 14 residues. V lost 2 bases, J lost 1 base, and 6 bases lay in between. The CDR3 DNA reads as TGTGCCAGCAGTTACGGGGAAAGCAATCAGCCCCAGCATTTT. This encodes CASSYGESNQPQHF.

The sample holds a few counts of this clonotype. The chain combines TRBV4-2 with TRBJ2-7, with D maybe TRBD1 (6 bases). The germline V gene has CDR1 LGHNA and CDR2 YNFKEQ. The CDR3 has 20 amino acids. The V gene lost 4 bases and the J gene lost 4 bases, with 32 bases spanning the gap. DNA for the CDR3: TGTGCCAGCAGCCGAGGTTACACGGGACGGCGGGCCGAGGGGGATTACGAGCAGTACTTC. Encoded protein: CASSRGYTGRRAEGDYEQYF.

As concerns this clonotype: With a much larger clone just one base away, this may be a read error. The chain couples TRBV7-2 to TRBJ2-5; 8 bases map to TRBD2. From germline, CDR1 is SGHTA and CDR2 FQGNSA. Unmatched junction bases numbered 10, after V lost 5 bases and J lost 5 bases. The CDR3 consists of 15 residues. CDR3 coding DNA: TGTGCCAGCAGCCACCCGGGACTAGAGGGGGAGACCCAGTACTTC. Protein sequence: CASSHPGLEGETQYF.

For this clonotype: This is likely a read error, given that the CDR3 carries no conserved phenylalanine or tryptophan at its end. This chain connects TRBV7-8 to TRBJ1-5, with D tentatively TRBD1 (5 bases). The germline gives CDR1 SGHVS, CDR2 FQNEAQ. V lost 1 base and J lost 4, with 8 bases in between. The CDR3 has 14 amino acids. CDR3 protein: CASSLVQGNQPQHL. The DNA of the CDR3 is TGTGCCAGCAGCTTAGTGCAGGGTAATCAGCCCCAGCATCTT.

This clonotype was recorded at least ten times. The chain joins TRBV7-8 to TRBJ2-5; 9 nucleotides match TRBD1. The germline gives CDR1 SGHVS, CDR2 FQNEAQ. The CDR3 consists of 13 residues. V lost 5 bases to trimming and J lost 6 bases; unmatched junction nucleotides: 4. DNA of the CDR3: TGTGCCAGCAGCCGGGACAGGGAACAGACCCAGTACTTC. Translation gives CASSRDREQTQYF.

This clonotype was seen at least ten times. The chain has TRBV5-1 and TRBJ2-7; perhaps TRBD1 as D (6 bases). Deletions cut 3 bases from V and 0 bases from J, with 10 bases between. The germline V gene has CDR1 SGHRS and CDR2 YFSETQ. The CDR3 length is 14 residues. The CDR3 DNA reads as TGCGCCAGCAGCTCTACAGGGTACTCCTACGAGCAGTACTTC. Translated: CASSSTGYSYEQYF.

A few counts support this clonotype. The rearrangement uses TRBV5-1 and TRBJ2-7; 13 nucleotides align to TRBD2. The germline V gene has CDR1 SGHRS and CDR2 YFSETQ. CDR3 length equals 16 residues. Germline trimming cut 0 bases from V and 3 bases from J; bases unmatched to any gene: 3. The CDR3 loop reads CASSLGGLAGDYEQYF. The CDR3 region has the DNA TGCGCCAGCAGCTTGGGAGGACTAGCGGGGGACTACGAGCAGTACTTC.

The chain joins TRBV19 to TRBJ2-6, with D perhaps TRBD2 (6 bases). Germline values: CDR1 LNHDA, CDR2 SQIVND (reference sequence). Trimming cost V 7 bases and J 0 bases, with 16 bases left between them. The CDR3 is 17 amino acids. The CDR3 DNA reads as TGTGCCAGTACGGGGGTAAGAGAGGGCTCTGGGGCCAACGTCCTGACTTTC. This sequence encodes CASTGVREGSGANVLTF.

This clonotype was seen many times. This rearrangement joins TRBV11-2 to TRBJ2-3; 8 nucleotides agree with TRBD2. After removal of 7 bases from V and 6 bases from J, the junction contained 15 bases not matched to a gene. CDR1 is SGHAT, CDR2 FQNNGV, per germline. The CDR3 is 16 amino acids. The CDR3: CASNVAGQSPGDTQYF. The CDR3, as DNA: TGTGCCAGCAACGTAGCGGGGCAGAGTCCCGGGGATACGCAGTATTTT.

On this clonotype: A read error may be the cause here, since a much bigger clone is one base away. The chain links TRBV5-4 to TRBJ2-1; D gene ambiguous. The CDR3 spans 15 residues. V gave up 7 bases and J gave up 6 bases, with 20 bases separating them. The germline CDR1 and CDR2 sequences are SGHNT and YYREEE (reference sequence). The DNA of the CDR3 is TGTGCCAGCGGCTCCAAATACGGCACTTTCAATGAGCAGTTCTTC. Its protein is CASGSKYGTFNEQFF.

This clonotype came up many times. The chain carries TRBV6-2 or TRBV6-3 and TRBJ1-1; D gene unclear. The germline CDR1 and CDR2 sequences are MNHEY and SVGEGT. The V end was cut by 6 bases, the J end by 5 bases, with 10 bases between. The CDR3 has 12 residues. Here the CDR3 DNA reads TGTGCCAGCAGACGACAACTTACTGAAGCTTTCTTT. Translating gives CASRRQLTEAFF.

This clonotype was seen more than once but under ten times. The CDR3 protein is CASRPAGTGELFF. In DNA form, the CDR3 reads TGTGCCAGCAGGCCCGCCGGCACCGGGGAGCTGTTTTTT. The chain combines TRBV27 with TRBJ2-2, with unresolved D. V gave up 6 bases and J gave up 4 bases, with 9 bases separating them. The germline CDR1 and CDR2 sequences are MNHEY and SMNVEV (reference sequence). CDR3 length equals 13 residues.

The rearrangement uses TRBV5-1 and TRBJ2-7; TRBD1 is a possible D gene (5 bases). Germline V gives CDR1 SGHRS, CDR2 YFSETQ. The CDR3 contains 15 residues. V gave up 4 bases and J gave up 2 bases, with 16 bases separating them. The CDR3 region is CASSTSTAPTYEQYF. The CDR3 DNA sequence: TGCGCCAGCAGCACCTCGACAGCTCCCACCTACGAGCAGTACTTC.

This clonotype has a count of ten or more. This chain joins TRBV20-1 and TRBJ1-1, with 9 bases matching TRBD1. The length of the CDR3 is 18 residues. Trimming removed 6 bases from V and 1 base from J; junction bases left unmatched: 18. Per germline, CDR1 DFQATT and CDR2 SNEGSKA (reference sequence). The CDR3 reads CSARPIVGQGKGNTEAFF. CDR3 nucleotides: TGCAGTGCAAGACCAATCGTCGGACAGGGGAAAGGGAACACTGAAGCTTTCTTT.